These T cell receptor beta chains were read from a single sample in a study of long-term antiretroviral therapy in people with HIV. TCRdb keeps only in-frame clones here, not all; method: immunoSEQ multiplex PCR. The sample has around 29,000 clones, over 85% seen once. The input for sequencing was unsorted PBMCs, taken around 6.5 years after starting antiretroviral therapy. The receptors originated from a middle-aged woman with HIV. Each CDR3 is given with its conserved first and last residue. Each record gives: J gene, clone size, D gene, V gene, CDR3 DNA, CDR3 protein. The D gene is left open where the match is weak. Clone size is stated in some rows and not others, as once, few, many or a class when expanded.

>TRBJ2-4|NA|NA|TRBV6-6
TGTGCCAGCAGCTCGGGTACAGGCCCTAAAAACATTCAGTACTTC
CASSSGTGPKNIQYF
>TRBJ1-2|NA|NA|TRBV2
TGTGCCAGCAGAACCGGGACCGCTATTAACTATGGCTACACCTTC
CASRTGTAINYGYTF
>TRBJ2-7|NA|NA|TRBV7-9
TGTGCCAGCAGCCCACTAAGGGCCTGGCCGGGCGAGCAGTACTTC
CASSPLRAWPGEQYF
>TRBJ1-5|NA|NA|TRBV7-8
TGTGCCAGCAGCCTGGGGCGAGAGCAGCCCCAGCATTTT
CASSLGREQPQHF
>TRBJ2-4|once|NA|TRBV6-5
TGTGCCAGCAGTTACGGGGCAGACCCAGCCAAAAACATTCAGTACTTC
CASSYGADPAKNIQYF
>TRBJ1-1|NA|NA|TRBV7-3
TGTGCCAGCAGCTTAAAACCCCTAGGCAGCCTTAAGAACACTGAAGCTTTCTTT
CASSLKPLGSLKNTEAFF
>TRBJ1-5|NA|NA|TRBV7-2
TGTGCCAGCAGCCTACGTAGGGATAGCAATCAGCCCCAGCATTTT
CASSLRRDSNQPQHF
>TRBJ1-6|NA|NA|TRBV30
TGTGCCTGGAGTGTAGGCACTAATTCACCCCTCCACTTT
CAWSVGTNSPLHF
>TRBJ1-1|NA|NA|TRBV19
TGTGCCAGTAGTATCGGGGCGGACACTGAAGCTTTCTTT
CASSIGADTEAFF
>TRBJ1-2|NA|TRBD1|TRBV7-8
TGTGCCAGCAGGGGGGTACAGGGGTTGGGGTATGGCTACACCTTC
CASRGVQGLGYGYTF
>TRBJ2-1|NA|TRBD1|TRBV4-3
TGCGCCAGCAGCCAAAAGCCCATCCCCGGACAGGGCGGCAATGAGCAGTTCTTC
CASSQKPIPGQGGNEQFF
>TRBJ1-4|once|NA|TRBV7-2
TGTGCCAGCAGCCTGGGACATTTTGAAAAACTGTTTTTT
CASSLGHFEKLFF
>TRBJ2-3|NA|NA|TRBV9
TGTGCCAGCAGCGTAGAGGCCGGGGGCCCGGATACGCAGTATTTT
CASSVEAGGPDTQYF
>TRBJ1-1|NA|NA|TRBV19
TGTGCCAGTAGTATAGTCCAGGGGAACACTGAAGCTTTCTTT
CASSIVQGNTEAFF
>TRBJ1-6|NA|NA|TRBV6-5
TGTGCCAGCAGTTACGTGGATTCACCCCTCCACTTT
CASSYVDSPLHF
>TRBJ2-7|NA|TRBD1|TRBV5-1
TGCGCCAGCAGCTTGGGACAGGGAGTGTTTGCCGAGCAGTACTTC
CASSLGQGVFAEQYF
>TRBJ1-2|NA|NA|TRBV6-1
TGTGCCAGCAGTGAAGCCAGGGCGAGCGGCTATGGCTACACCTTC
CASSEARASGYGYTF
>TRBJ1-3|NA|NA|TRBV5-4
TGTGCCAGCAGCCTGGGGCATGGGGCCTCTGGAAACACCATATATTTT
CASSLGHGASGNTIYF
>TRBJ1-1|NA|TRBD1|TRBV2
TGTGCCAGCAGTCGGACAGGGGGCGCGGTGAACACTGAAGCTTTCTTT
CASSRTGGAVNTEAFF
>TRBJ1-2|NA|NA|TRBV7-2
TGTGCCAGCAGCCCGGGGGGCGGAAGCTATGGCTACACCTTC
CASSPGGGSYGYTF